A single sample is the source of the 8 T cell receptor beta chains below, sequenced in a study of glioma-infiltrating T cells after dendritic cell vaccination. TCRdb's table, derived via immunoSEQ multiplex PCR, lists solely in-frame clones and lacks some. The sample lists tens of thousands of clones, 85% to 95% occurring once. The sample consisted of blood, taken before dendritic cell vaccination. All receptors derive from a human donor with glioblastoma.

The genes are TRBV18 and TRBJ2-5; 9 nucleotides match TRBD1. Germline V CDR1 and CDR2: KGHSH, LQKENI. The CDR3 runs to 16 residues. The junction had 7 bases not matched to a gene; V was cut back by 3 bases and J by 2 bases. CDR3 sequence reads: CASSPDGTGQQETQYF. Here the CDR3 DNA reads TGTGCCAGCTCACCTGACGGGACAGGGCAACAAGAGACCCAGTACTTC.

This chain connects TRBV6-1 to TRBJ2-3; D perhaps matches TRBD2 (6 bases). The length of the CDR3 is 13 residues. The V and J ends lost 7 bases and 3 bases respectively, with 11 bases between them. CDR1 and CDR2 from the germline V gene are MNHNS and SASEGT. The CDR3 loop reads CASKEGATDTQYF. The DNA for the CDR3 is TGTGCCAGCAAGGAGGGCGCGACAGATACGCAGTATTTT.

The chain links TRBV2 to TRBJ1-4; 7 nucleotides line up with TRBD1. CDR1 is SNHLY and CDR2 is FYNNEI in the germline V gene. The CDR3 is 15 amino acids. Trimming cost V 6 bases and J 3 bases; bases outside gene matches: 7. The CDR3 region is CASSLGTAANEKLFF. CDR3 DNA sequence: TGTGCCAGCAGCCTCGGGACAGCGGCTAATGAAAAACTGTTTTTT. The entire variable domain, with the rest obtained from reference TRBV2 and TRBJ1-4, is as follows: EPEVTQTPSHQVTQMGQEVILRCVPISNHLYFYWYRQILGQKVEFLVSFYNNEISEKSEIFDDQFSVERPDGSNFTLKIRSTKLEDSAMYFCASSLGTAANEKLFFGSGTQLSVL.

The chain has TRBV7-9 and TRBJ2-3; 12 bases are shared with TRBD2. Germline CDR1 and CDR2: SEHNR and FQNEAQ (reference sequence). This CDR3 comprises 18 residues. V dropped 4 bases and J dropped 7; count of bases not matched to a gene: 15. CDR3 amino acids: CASSSSPRLAGELNTQYF. The CDR3 coding sequence is TGTGCCAGCAGCTCGTCTCCGCGACTAGCGGGGGAGTTGAATACGCAGTATTTT. Supplemented by reference TRBV7-9 and TRBJ2-3, the full variable domain reads DTGVSQNPRHKITKRGQNVTFRCDPISEHNRLYWYRQTLGQGPEFLTYFQNEAQLEKSRLLSDRFSAERPKGSFSTLEIQRTEQGDSAMYLCASSSSPRLAGELNTQYFGPGTRLTVL.

The chain carries TRBV6-5 and TRBJ2-7; D unclear. Germline V gene sequence: CDR1 MNHEY, CDR2 SVGAGI. CDR3 length: 14 amino acids. V was clipped by 3 bases and J by 5 bases, with 14 bases between them. The CDR3 nucleotides read TGTGCCAGCAGTTATGTACTAACCTCGGACGAGCAGTACTTC. Translated, it gives CASSYVLTSDEQYF.

The chain combines TRBV4-1 with TRBJ2-1; D is unclear. Looked up from germline, CDR1 is MGHRA and CDR2 is YSYEKL. CDR3 size: 15 residues. Trimming pared 1 base from V and 0 bases from J, leaving 7 bases between. The CDR3 DNA reads as TGCGCCAGCAGCCAAGGAGCGAGCTCCTACAATGAGCAGTTCTTC. Its translation is CASSQGASSYNEQFF.

V gene TRBV5-4 combines with J gene TRBJ2-1; 10 bases agree with TRBD2. Germline values: CDR1 SGHNT, CDR2 YYREEE (reference sequence). With 4 bases clipped from V and 5 bases from J, the junction kept 6 bases outside the gene matches. CDR3 length: 15 residues. The CDR3 bases are TGTGCCAGCAGCCTAGAGCGGGGGGGCCACAATGAGCAGTTCTTC. Translation: CASSLERGGHNEQFF.

The rearrangement links TRBV7-8 to TRBJ2-2, with D perhaps TRBD2 (7 bases). This CDR3 comprises 15 residues. V lost 3 bases, J lost 5 bases, and 13 bases lay in between. The V gene's germline CDR1 is SGHVS and CDR2 FQNEAQ. The CDR3 loop reads CASSLGGAGTGELFF. In nucleotides, the CDR3 is TGTGCCAGCAGCTTGGGGGGGGCGGGTACCGGGGAGCTGTTTTTT.